One and the same sample provided the 26 T cell receptor beta chains below, sequenced in a study of spatial heterogeneity in lung cancer (dated by TCRdb to 2018 to 2020). Broad study findings and their caveats: The tumor nonsynonymous mutation count correlated with the number of expanded intratumoral alpha and beta TCRs.

The time point label corresponds to: sample taken at primary tumor resection. The method was 5' RACE. Sequenced using a NextSeq 500. In-frame beta chains were kept once TCRdb had trimmed the public reads at Q25 with fastp and called clones with MiXCR. Identical CDR3 proteins give one entry, which carries the most common genes and DNA. This sample comprises 450 or so distinct CDR3 sequences, approximately 10% of them detected only once. Over 55% of the sample comes from the top ten. These receptors' targets are unknown. Sequencing was performed on lung tumor tissue, taken at surgery. These receptors all come from a male donor with early-stage non-small cell lung cancer.

Relative to its sample, this clonotype is medium-sized. A library prepared for alpha chains yielded this beta chain as an off-target read; its size is of little meaning. The chain combines TRBV10-3 with TRBJ2-3; D is unclear. The V and J ends lost 6 bases and 4 bases respectively, with 8 bases between them. The CDR3 extends over 12 amino acids. Germline V gives CDR1 ENHRY, CDR2 SYGVKD. CDR3 nucleotides: TGTGCCATCAGGTCGGGTTCAGATACGCAGTATTTT. It yields the protein CAIRSGSDTQYF.

By share, this clonotype ranks as medium-sized. This beta chain is an unintended read in a library built for alpha chains; its size means little. The CDR3 nucleotides read TGCGCCAGCACCCCGAGAGGGGAGCAGGAGGAGCAGTTCTTC. This encodes CASTPRGEQEEQFF. J is TRBJ2-1 and V is TRBV10-2; D possibly matches TRBD1 or TRBD2 (5 bases each). Trimming left V 7 bases short and J 10 bases short, with 20 bases between. The CDR3 length is 14 residues. Germline V gene sequence: CDR1 WSHSY, CDR2 SAAADI.

This clonotype is large by share. The library was designed around alpha chains, so this beta chain is a stray read whose abundance carries little weight. The gene calls are TRBV5-1 and TRBJ2-3; no clear D gene. The germline V gene encodes CDR1 SGHRS and CDR2 YFSETQ. This CDR3 is 13 amino acids long. Trimming removed 0 bases at V and 4 bases at J, with 6 bases between. CDR3 region: CASSLVSADTQYF. For the CDR3, the DNA is TGCGCCAGCAGCTTGGTGTCCGCAGATACGCAGTATTTT.

Relative to its sample, this clonotype is large. Little can be read into the size of this beta chain, an off-target read in a library designed for alpha chains. The DNA for the CDR3 is TGTGCCAGCTCACCCGACAGAGATCAGCCCCAGCATTTT. This gives the protein CASSPDRDQPQHF. This chain connects TRBV18 to TRBJ1-5; D might be TRBD1 (5 bases). Germline values: CDR1 KGHSH, CDR2 LQKENI. Trimming cost V 3 bases and J 5 bases, with 8 bases left between them. The CDR3 extends over 13 amino acids.

Judged by abundance, this clonotype is medium-sized. As an off-target read in a library built for alpha chains, this beta chain has a frequency of little significance. The chain has TRBV2 and TRBJ1-1; D perhaps matches TRBD1 (6 bases). V gave up 3 bases and J gave up 5 bases, with 10 bases separating them. This CDR3 has 13 residues. Germline V gives CDR1 SNHLY, CDR2 FYNNEI. The CDR3 spells CASSDSGETEAFF. In DNA form, the CDR3 reads TGTGCCAGCAGTGACTCAGGGGAGACTGAAGCTTTCTTT.

With respect to this clonotype: Little can be read into the size of this beta chain, an off-target read in a library designed for alpha chains. CDR3 protein: CASSSLGSDPSYEQYF. The CDR3 DNA sequence: TGTGCCAGCAGCTCCCTGGGGTCGGACCCTTCCTACGAGCAGTACTTC. V usage is TRBV7-2 and J usage is TRBJ2-7; D gene ambiguous. V was pared by 4 bases and J by 1 base, with 17 bases between. Per the germline V gene, CDR1 is SGHTA and CDR2 is FQGNSA. The CDR3 is 16 amino acids.

On this clonotype itself: This beta chain represents an off-target read in a library built for alpha chains; its size is of limited meaning. The chain is built from TRBV9 and TRBJ2-3, with 12 bases matching TRBD2. The CDR3 runs 14 residues. V lost 0 bases, J lost 13 bases, and 6 bases stayed unmatched. CDR1 is SGDLS, CDR2 YYNGEE, per germline. Here the CDR3 DNA reads TGTGCCAGCAGCGTAGTGTCTAGCGGGGGGGCCGAGTATTTT. Residues: CASSVVSSGGAEYF.

This clonotype rates as medium-sized (0.01 to 0.1%). This beta chain is off target for a library built for alpha chains, so its abundance means little. The chain couples TRBV6-6 to TRBJ2-1; the match to TRBD1 covers 8 bases. Per the germline V gene, CDR1 is MNHNY and CDR2 is SVGAGI (reference sequence). There are 16 residues in the CDR3. The V and J ends lost 4 bases and 6 bases, in that order; junction bases with no gene match: 11. The CDR3 bases are TGTGCCAGCAGTTCCCGGACAGGGAAGGGAGTCAATGAGCAGTTCTTC. It translates to CASSSRTGKGVNEQFF.

This clonotype was counted only a few times. This beta chain was picked up by a library intended for alpha chains and is off target, so its count carries little meaning. The rearrangement links TRBV20-1 to TRBJ1-3, with 9 bases matching TRBD1. Unmatched junction bases numbered 16, after V lost 1 base and J lost 3 bases. Per the germline V gene, CDR1 is DFQATT and CDR2 is SNEGSKA (reference sequence). This CDR3 region has 19 residues. CDR3 in amino acids: CSARALRDRDGKGGNTIYF. CDR3 sequence (DNA): TGCAGTGCTAGAGCTTTACGGGACAGGGATGGAAAAGGTGGAAACACCATATATTTT.

This clonotype is categorized as large (0.1 to 1%). Within a library made for alpha chains, this beta chain is off target, and its count is uninformative. CDR3 region: CASSHGRGETQYF. The CDR3 DNA sequence: TGTGCCAGCAGCCACGGACGAGGCGAGACCCAGTACTTC. The genes are TRBV11-2 and TRBJ2-5; D remains ambiguous. The CDR3 covers 13 residues. Germline values: CDR1 SGHAT, CDR2 FQNNGV. V was clipped by 5 bases and J by 5 bases, with 12 bases between them.

Judged by abundance, this clonotype is medium-sized. This beta chain lies outside the target of a library built for alpha chains; its clone size means little. CDR3: CASSLGILYQPQHF. The CDR3 DNA reads TGTGCCAGCAGCTTAGGGATACTTTATCAGCCCCAGCATTTT. The gene calls are TRBV7-8 and TRBJ1-5; D remains ambiguous. The V and J ends lost 1 base and 5 bases respectively, with 9 bases between them. Germline values: CDR1 SGHVS, CDR2 FQNEAQ. CDR3 length: 14 amino acids.

In the case of this clonotype: This beta chain is off target for a library built for alpha chains, so its abundance means little. V is TRBV5-1 and J is TRBJ1-6; D is possibly TRBD1 (6 bases). The CDR3 totals 14 residues. The ends were cut back, 4 bases at V and 10 bases at J, with 15 bases in the middle. CDR1 and CDR2 (germline): SGHRS, YFSETQ. Here the CDR3 DNA reads TGCGCCAGCAGCCCGGAGGGGGAACGATCACCCCTCCACTTT. As protein: CASSPEGERSPLHF. The variable domain in full, with the rest retrieved from reference TRBV5-1 and TRBJ1-6, is KAGVTQTPRYLIKTRGQQVTLSCSPISGHRSVSWYQQTPGQGLQFLFEYFSETQRNKGNFPGRFSGRQFSNSRSEMNVSTLELGDSALYLCASSPEGERSPLHFGNGTRLTVT.

About this clonotype itself: It may be a read error: a sequence one base away is much more abundant. This beta chain is a stray read from a library made for alpha chains; its abundance is not meaningful. The V gene is TRBV28, the J gene TRBJ2-5; a possible D gene is TRBD2 (6 bases). The CDR3 has 14 amino acids. The germline V gene has CDR1 MDHEN and CDR2 SYDVKM. Trimming cost V 5 bases and J 5 bases, with 15 bases left between them. CDR3 loop: CASSPLIGRETQYF. The CDR3 DNA follows: TGTGCCAGCAGTCCCTTGATAGGGAGGGAGACCCAGTACTTC.

By share, this clonotype counts as medium-sized. With the library built for alpha chains, this beta chain is off target and its frequency is not meaningful. This chain links TRBV20-1 with TRBJ1-6; D remains ambiguous. This CDR3 is built from 12 residues. V lost 3 bases and J 10 bases, leaving 10 bases between the germline ends. Germline-derived CDR1 and CDR2 are DFQATT and SNEGSKA (reference sequence). The CDR3 loop is CSASKPGSPLHF. DNA for the CDR3: TGCAGTGCTAGTAAGCCGGGGTCACCCCTCCACTTT.

This clonotype is judged medium-sized. The conserved phenylalanine or tryptophan is not found at the CDR3 terminus, so this likely reflects a read error. The DNA is left out, because the CDR3 cannot be placed on it with certainty; the CDR3 is given as TCRdb lists it. A library prepared for alpha chains yielded this beta chain as an off-target read; its size is of little meaning. The rearrangement joins TRBV15 to TRBJ2-4; the D call of TRBD2 is as the table states it, not checked on the DNA. Germline values: CDR1 LNHNV, CDR2 YYDKDF (reference sequence). Inclusive of both ends, the CDR3 amounts to 13 amino acids. CDR3 sequence: CATSIGSGGAIHC.

Sample share makes this clonotype medium-sized. The CDR3 ends on some other residue instead of the conserved phenylalanine or tryptophan, so this is likely a read error. The limits of the CDR3 on the DNA are not certain, so only TCRdb's listed CDR3 is given. The library was designed around alpha chains, so this beta chain is a stray read whose abundance carries little weight. The chain joins TRBV18 to TRBJ2-7; the table's D call of TRBD1 was not tested on the DNA. Germline assignment: CDR1 KGHSH and CDR2 LQKENI. The CDR3 spans 14 residues, counting both ends. The CDR3 protein is CASSPWSDRGSLSL.

In its sample, this clonotype is medium-sized (0.01 to 0.1%). The library was designed around alpha chains, so this beta chain is a stray read whose abundance carries little weight. This chain connects TRBV27 to TRBJ2-1; D is undetermined. The germline CDR1 and CDR2 sequences are MNHEY and SMNVEV (reference sequence). CDR3 length equals 13 residues. Between the trimmed V and J ends, which lost 3 bases and 6 bases, there was a span of 9 bases. This chain's CDR3 is CASSLDRLNEQFF. The CDR3 bases are TGTGCCAGCAGTTTGGACCGCCTCAATGAGCAGTTCTTC.

Within the sample, this clonotype is large. This beta chain slipped into a library made for alpha chains as a stray read, so its size is not meaningful. The CDR3: CASRSQETQYF. The CDR3, as DNA: TGTGCCAGCAGGTCTCAAGAGACCCAGTACTTC. The chain joins TRBV12-3 or TRBV12-4 to TRBJ2-5; D remains ambiguous. V lost 6 bases to trimming and J lost 2 bases, with 4 bases between them. The CDR3 sequence is 11 residues long.

This clonotype is labeled medium-sized (0.01 to 0.1%). With the library built for alpha chains, this beta chain is off target and its frequency is not meaningful. The chain joins TRBV20-1 to TRBJ1-5; D perhaps matches TRBD1 (5 bases). CDR3 length equals 12 residues. Deletions cut 6 bases from V and 4 bases from J, with 10 bases between. Looked up from germline, CDR1 is DFQATT and CDR2 is SNEGSKA (reference sequence). CDR3 sequence (DNA): TGCAGTGCCCCAGACAGAAATCAGCCCCAGCATTTT. The encoded protein is CSAPDRNQPQHF.

This clonotype is labeled large. Since the library was made to target alpha chains, this beta chain is a stray read and its abundance is not meaningful. The V gene is TRBV27, the J gene TRBJ2-7; the match to TRBD2 covers 7 bases. The germline V gene encodes CDR1 MNHEY and CDR2 SMNVEV (reference sequence). V trimming: 8 bases; J trimming: 4 bases; junction bases outside the gene matches: 17. The CDR3 has 16 amino acids. CDR3 sequence (DNA): TGTGCCAGCTTCACGCGGGGGTCGCGGGCGCTTTACGAGCAGTACTTC. Translating it yields CASFTRGSRALYEQYF.

This clonotype was seen a handful of times. Since the library was made to target alpha chains, this beta chain is a stray read and its abundance is not meaningful. The genes are TRBV12-3 or TRBV12-4 and TRBJ2-7; D gene uncertain. The CDR3 sequence is 16 residues long. V lost 6 bases, J lost 2 bases, and 20 bases lay in between. The CDR3 region has the DNA TGTGCCAGCAGCCCCCAGTGGTTTTCCTTGACCTACGAGCAGTACTTC. Protein sequence: CASSPQWFSLTYEQYF.

Comment on this clonotype: The library was prepared for alpha chains; this beta chain is a stray read, so its frequency means little. The chain recombines TRBV5-1 with TRBJ2-3; D might be TRBD2 (6 bases). Trimming left V 4 bases short and J 2 bases short, with 17 bases between. The CDR3 contains 16 residues. Germline-derived CDR1 and CDR2 are SGHRS and YFSETQ. The CDR3 DNA reads as TGCGCCAGCAGCGAACTCGGGAGCCAGGCCACAGATACGCAGTATTTT. Its protein product is CASSELGSQATDTQYF.

This clonotype is categorized as medium-sized. The library was built for alpha chains, so this beta chain is an off-target read and its size means little. This chain uses TRBV10-3 with TRBJ2-5; D might be TRBD1 (8 bases). Trimming removed 5 bases at V and 5 bases at J, with 15 bases between. There are 14 residues in the CDR3. In germline, CDR1 is ENHRY, CDR2 SYGVKD. CDR3 loop: CAISPTGGEETQYF. The DNA of the CDR3 is TGTGCCATCAGTCCAACAGGGGGGGAGGAGACCCAGTACTTC.

Notes on this clonotype: In a library made to pick up alpha chains, this beta chain is a stray read with a size that means little. The chain is built from TRBV7-6 and TRBJ2-1, with 8 bases that match TRBD2. The CDR3 totals 16 residues. V gave up 4 bases and J gave up 9 bases; unmatched junction bases: 14. CDR1 and CDR2 (germline): SGHVS, FNYEAQ. In nucleotides, the CDR3 is TGTGCCAGCAGCTCATCCACGGGAGGGCCGGGGGGTGAGCAGTTCTTC. As protein: CASSSSTGGPGGEQFF.

This clonotype is termed large. This beta chain is off target for a library built for alpha chains, so its abundance means little. The chain couples TRBV6-2 or TRBV6-3 to TRBJ2-1, with no clear D. Germline V lookup: CDR1 MNHEY, CDR2 SVGEGT. The length of the CDR3 is 14 residues. V was shortened by 2 bases and J by 6 bases, with 11 bases between the two germline ends. CDR3 loop: CASSYDTKGNEQFF. In DNA, the CDR3 is TGTGCCAGCAGTTACGACACAAAAGGCAATGAGCAGTTCTTC.

To note about this clonotype: Within a library made for alpha chains, this beta chain is off target, and its count is uninformative. The chain couples TRBV20-1 to TRBJ2-4; perhaps D is TRBD1 or TRBD2 (5 bases each). Looked up from germline, CDR1 is DFQATT and CDR2 is SNEGSKA (reference sequence). The CDR3 consists of 17 residues. V was shortened by 4 bases and J by 0 bases, with 19 bases between the two germline ends. Here the CDR3 reads CSAKVYGTFLAKNIQYF. CDR3 DNA: TGCAGTGCTAAAGTCTACGGGACGTTCCTAGCCAAAAACATTCAGTACTTC.